This T cell receptor (beta chain) was sequenced in a study of PD-1 blockade in classical Hodgkin lymphoma. Time point of the sample: cycle 4 day 1 (C4D1), after around six weeks of nivolumab. All patients experienced relapse after autologous stem cell transplantation, and brentuximab vedotin exposure was variable. Using immunoSEQ multiplex PCR, the repertoire was profiled, and TCRdb retains in-frame clones only, with some absent. Altogether about 90,000 clones are present, over 80% being singletons, with the ten largest covering about 17%. The V gene end was trimmed by 10 bases and the J gene end by 1 base; junction bases not matched to a gene: 9. Germline V gene data show CDR1 as MNHNS and CDR2 as SASEGT. This CDR3 is built from 15 residues.

V and J are TRBV6-1 and TRBJ1-1; 10 bases line up with TRBD1. The sample here was peripheral blood mononuclear cells (PBMCs), taken before the fourth cycle of nivolumab. The sequence was obtained from a human donor with classical Hodgkin lymphoma. DNA of the CDR3: TGTGCCACCTGCGACAGGGGGCGCGGGAACACTGAAGCTTTCTTT. It encodes CATCDRGRGNTEAFF.